The entry below gives a single T cell receptor (beta chain) sequence along with its context. V was trimmed by 2 bases and J by 5 bases, leaving 15 bases between them. CDR1 and CDR2 from the germline V gene are SGHTA and FQGNSA. This CDR3 is 15 amino acids long. Participants were aged about 18 to 95 years, lived in around 25 US areas, and enrolled virtually. The sample originates from a study of blood T cell repertoires in COVID-19. Study at large: Italy, Spain and the United States were the sources of the convalescent and acute COVID-19 samples.

The method was immunoSEQ multiplex PCR; TCRdb's version includes in-frame clones alone and lacks a portion of them. The sample records roughly 330,000 clones, about 89% being singletons. The source material was PBMCs or T cells enriched from blood (not recorded which). The chain uses TRBV7-2 and TRBJ1-2; a weak D match, TRBD1 (5 bases). The receptor was isolated from a woman aged 30 to 39 who had recovered from COVID-19. The CDR3 spells CASSLQPRQIYGYTF. The CDR3 DNA reads as TGTGCCAGCAGCTTACAGCCGAGACAGATATATGGCTACACCTTC.